The 8 T cell receptor delta chains below were found in one sample sequenced in a study of gamma-delta T cells after stem cell transplantation. TCRdb fed the RT-PCR reads into CATT to redo clone calling. The table lists about 13,000 delta-chain clones, roughly 32% of them singletons, with around 4% in the top ten. The specimen sequenced was gamma-delta T cells. Receptors originate from a human donor. It is not recorded whose cells these are; they may come from a transplant donor.

This clone was recorded a few times. The CDR3 protein is CALGDVFPYTDKLIF. The CDR3, as DNA: TGTGCTCTTGGGGATGTTTTCCCGTACACCGATAAACTCATCTTT. The chain is built from TRDV1 and TRDJ1; D ambiguous. CDR1 is TSWWSYY and CDR2 is QGS in the germline V gene. Trimming shortened V by 3 bases and J by 0 bases, and 11 bases separated the two germline ends. The CDR3 totals 15 residues.

V gene TRDV1 combines with J gene TRDJ1; TRDD3 is a possible D gene (7 bases). The CDR3 sequence is 22 residues long. V was pared by 2 bases and J by 0 bases, with 31 bases between. The germline V gene has CDR1 TSWWSYY and CDR2 QGS. CDR3 DNA: TGTGCTCTTGGGGAATGGGTCCTACCACCCTTTCGTACTGGGGATTACACCGATAAACTCATCTTT. It yields the protein CALGEWVLPPFRTGDYTDKLIF.

V gene TRDV2 combines with J gene TRDJ1, with TRDD3 matching 12 bases. CDR3 size: 21 residues. The V gene end was trimmed by 0 bases and the J gene end by 0 bases; junction bases not matched to a gene: 16. Germline CDR1 is GEAIGNYY and CDR2 is EKD. The CDR3 DNA reads as TGTGCCTGTGACACCTACACCCTGGACTGGGGGATACCGACATACACCGATAAACTCATCTTT. Protein product: CACDTYTLDWGIPTYTDKLIF.

On this clone itself: Just one base apart from a much larger clone, this may be a read error. The gene calls are TRDV2 and TRDJ3; tentative D call: TRDD3 (5 bases). Trimming took off 0 bases at V and 2 bases at J, with 16 bases between the two ends. The germline V gene encodes CDR1 GEAIGNYY and CDR2 EKD. This CDR3 has 19 amino acids. CDR3 nucleotide sequence: TGTGCCTGTGACACCGGTTGCGGGCCCTGGGCCTGGGACACCCGACAGATGTTTTTC. Protein product: CACDTGCGPWAWDTRQMFF.

The CDR3 sequence is CACDSLGLGDRALTAQLFF. Written as DNA, the CDR3 is TGTGCCTGTGACTCCTTAGGACTGGGGGATAGGGCTTTGACAGCACAACTCTTCTTT. This chain connects TRDV2 to TRDJ2; TRDD3 aligns across 11 bases. The V gene end was trimmed by 3 bases and the J gene end by 0 bases; junction bases not matched to a gene: 11. This CDR3 is built from 19 residues. Germline values: CDR1 GEAIGNYY, CDR2 EKD.

CDR3 bases: TGTGCTCTTGGGGATGCTTCTACGGGGGGATACACCGATAAACTCATCTTT. This sequence encodes CALGDASTGGYTDKLIF. The chain is built from TRDV1 and TRDJ1; the match to TRDD3 covers 7 bases. Germline V gene lookup returns CDR1 TSWWSYY and CDR2 QGS. The CDR3 loop spans 17 amino acids. J gave up 0 bases and V 3 bases, and 10 bases lay outside the gene matches.

The chain links TRDV1 to TRDJ1; TRDD3 matches 7 bases. Germline-derived CDR1 and CDR2 are TSWWSYY and QGS. V shed 0 bases and J 5 bases; nucleotides not matched to a gene: 27. The CDR3 is 22 residues long. The chain's CDR3 is CALGELSGVGLGIPREFDKLIF. CDR3 nucleotides: TGTGCTCTTGGGGAACTATCGGGGGTAGGACTGGGGATCCCTCGGGAGTTTGATAAACTCATCTTT.

This clone was seen a few times. The V call is TRAV29/DV5, the J call TRDJ1; TRDD3 is a possible D gene (6 bases). Germline CDR1 NSMFDY, CDR2 ISSIKDK. This CDR3 is built from 18 residues. V gave up 5 bases and J gave up 0 bases, with 26 bases separating them. The CDR3 protein is CAAAPFGYAGDYTDKLIF. The CDR3 DNA is TGTGCAGCCGCCCCTTTTGGCTACGCGGGGGACTACACCGATAAACTCATCTTT.